The 4 T cell receptor beta chains below come from one sample, sequenced in a study of T cell repertoires in cytomegalovirus infection. MiXCR was run by TCRdb on the reads, yielding one entry per CDR3 protein. The data contain about 130,000 distinct CDR3 sequences, about 31% of them singletons. These receptors lack a known antigen. The sample in question was CD8+ T cells from cultured PBMCs, obtained from culture after CMV antigen stimulation. The receptors originated from a human donor in good health (CMV status not recorded). Some clones in this sample may be carry-over from other donors' samples.

This clonotype showed up just once. The rearrangement uses TRBV27 and TRBJ2-7; unclear D gene. V was cut by 2 bases and J by 2 bases, with 16 bases left in between. Germline V gene sequence: CDR1 MNHEY, CDR2 SMNVEV (reference sequence). CDR3 size: 16 residues. The CDR3 DNA sequence: TGTGCCAGCAGTTTAGTACGGGCAGGACGGCCCTACGAGCAGTACTTC. Its translation: CASSLVRAGRPYEQYF.

The chain links TRBV6-8 to TRBJ2-5, with TRBD1 as a possible D gene (6 bases). Germline V lookup: CDR1 MNHGY, CDR2 SAAAGT. The CDR3 is made up of 15 amino acids. Trimming cost V 0 bases and J 5 bases, with 13 bases left between them. The DNA of the CDR3 is TGTGCCAGCAGTTACTCGGGGGTCCAGGGGGAGACCCAGTACTTC. This translates into CASSYSGVQGETQYF.

This clonotype was seen many times. This chain joins TRBV6-5 and TRBJ2-3; 8 bases fit TRBD2. CDR3 length equals 17 residues. V dropped 4 bases and J dropped 5; count of bases not matched to a gene: 14. CDR1 is MNHEY, CDR2 SVGAGI, per germline. This CDR3 reads CASSFNSAGGAVDTQYF. In DNA, the CDR3 is TGTGCCAGCAGTTTCAACTCAGCCGGGGGGGCCGTAGATACGCAGTATTTT.

The rearrangement joins TRBV5-3 to TRBJ1-6, with a possible D match to TRBD1 (6 bases). TRBV5-3 is identified as an open reading frame with a role that is uncertain. The germline V and J ends were trimmed by 8 bases and 0 bases, with 12 bases remaining between them. The CDR3 consists of 15 residues. The CDR3 DNA sequence: TGTGCCAGCAGCAGGGGCCGCTCCTATAATTCACCCCTCCACTTT. Encoded protein: CASSRGRSYNSPLHF.